Listed here are 4 T cell receptor beta chains from one sample, sequenced in a study of cytomegalovirus exposure and HLA in healthy donors. PCR used 60 Vbeta primers and 13 Jbeta primers. The assay was immunoSEQ multiplex PCR, and TCRdb's table has in-frame clones only and misses some. The sample comprises roughly 100,000 clones, 71% of which are singletons, and less than 3% rests with the top ten. Sequenced material: PBMCs. Every receptor here comes from a female donor in good health and CMV-seronegative.

The V gene is TRBV10-2, the J gene TRBJ2-5; 13 nucleotides agree with TRBD2. J lost 4 bases, V lost 0 bases, and 5 bases had no gene match. CDR1 is WSHSY and CDR2 is SAAADI in the germline V gene. The CDR3 loop spans 17 amino acids. The CDR3 sequence is CASSESKRTSGRETQYF. The CDR3 nucleotides are TGCGCCAGCAGTGAGTCGAAGCGGACTAGCGGGAGAGAGACCCAGTACTTC.

This clone appeared a few times. The CDR3 nucleotides are TGTGCCAGTAGTACCAGCGGACAGGGGGATGGCTACACCTTC. It is translated as CASSTSGQGDGYTF. The rearrangement links TRBV19 to TRBJ1-2; 10 bases agree with TRBD1. V lost 4 bases, J lost 6 bases, and 5 bases stayed unmatched. CDR3 size: 14 residues. CDR1 LNHDA and CDR2 SQIVND come from the germline V gene (reference sequence).

V and J are TRBV18 and TRBJ2-5, with 8 positions matching TRBD1. Germline V CDR1 and CDR2: KGHSH, LQKENI. The V and J ends lost 5 bases and 3 bases, in that order; junction bases with no gene match: 8. This CDR3 has 15 amino acids. In DNA form, the CDR3 reads TGTGCCAGCTCATCCAGGACAGGGAATAAAGAGACCCAGTACTTC. Translating gives CASSSRTGNKETQYF.

The rearrangement joins TRBV7-6 to TRBJ2-7, with TRBD2 matching 14 bases. Germline lookup yields CDR1 SGHVS and CDR2 FNYEAQ. With V trimmed by 5 bases and J by 4 bases, 7 bases remained unmatched. The CDR3 has 16 residues. CDR3 residues: CASSTTSGRAFYEQYF. The CDR3 coding sequence is TGTGCCAGCAGCACGACTAGCGGGAGGGCCTTTTACGAGCAGTACTTC.